These T cell receptor beta chains were read from a single sample in a study of blood T cells in healthy people across ages. TCRdb ran MiXCR on the 5' RACE reads and lists one entry per CDR3 protein. The sample records 450,000 to 650,000 distinct CDR3 sequences, under 30% being singletons. The same specimen was also included in a second study, on T cells of mothers and their children.

The sequenced sample consisted of blood. These receptors all come from a boy between 5 and 17 years old in good health. Each CDR3 is given without its conserved first and last residue.

j_call: TRBJ2-3
v_call: TRBV4-2
cdr3_aa: ASSQEGAQDHTDTQY

j_call: TRBJ1-6
v_call: TRBV9
cdr3_aa: ASSVEDREASPLH

j_call: TRBJ2-3
v_call: TRBV7-2
cdr3_aa: ASTEVWDTQY

j_call: TRBJ1-4
v_call: TRBV5-1
cdr3_aa: ASSAGPRFYEKLF

j_call: TRBJ1-2
v_call: TRBV20-1
cdr3_aa: SARVRATLRDHGYT

j_call: TRBJ1-2
v_call: TRBV29-1
cdr3_aa: SVPRTGFNYGYT

j_call: TRBJ2-7
v_call: TRBV7-9
cdr3_aa: ASSELTGSYEQY

j_call: TRBJ2-7
v_call: TRBV29-1
cdr3_aa: SVEVHPGTGGYEQY

j_call: TRBJ2-5
v_call: TRBV29-1
cdr3_aa: SVDRFFTGQGGETQY

j_call: TRBJ2-2
v_call: TRBV30
cdr3_aa: AWSVGNTGELF

j_call: TRBJ1-1
v_call: TRBV9
cdr3_aa: ASSPRTYDTEAF

j_call: TRBJ2-3
v_call: TRBV27
cdr3_aa: AGRNDGYTDTQY

j_call: TRBJ2-7
v_call: TRBV4-2
cdr3_aa: ASSSDMIGVVREQY

j_call: TRBJ2-7
v_call: TRBV27
cdr3_aa: ASSLTGHYEQY

j_call: TRBJ2-5
v_call: TRBV21-1
cdr3_aa: ASSKIGSGRLQETQY

j_call: TRBJ2-7
v_call: TRBV20-1
cdr3_aa: SASPDEQY

j_call: TRBJ2-4
v_call: TRBV20-1
cdr3_aa: SAPLDGRIQY

j_call: TRBJ2-1
v_call: TRBV6-2/TRBV6-3
cdr3_aa: ASSPRLAGSYNERF

j_call: TRBJ2-1
v_call: TRBV10-3
cdr3_aa: AIRLTSGGYEQF

j_call: TRBJ1-2
v_call: TRBV19
cdr3_aa: ASSIGATYGYT

j_call: TRBJ1-2
v_call: TRBV29-1
cdr3_aa: SVGGGDCGYT

j_call: TRBJ2-7
v_call: TRBV28
cdr3_aa: ASSLLAGFGYEQY

j_call: .
v_call: TRBV20-1
cdr3_aa: SASTSGRLDEQF

j_call: TRBJ2-7
v_call: TRBV7-8
cdr3_aa: ASSLPRGSWYEQY

j_call: TRBJ2-7
v_call: TRBV12-3/TRBV12-4
cdr3_aa: ASMITGGYSYEQY

j_call: TRBJ2-7
v_call: TRBV7-2
cdr3_aa: ASSSGQGVNEQY

j_call: TRBJ1-1
v_call: TRBV29-1
cdr3_aa: SVPTEGTEAF

j_call: TRBJ2-3
v_call: TRBV6-6
cdr3_aa: ATRGDSTDTQY

j_call: TRBJ2-3
v_call: TRBV5-1
cdr3_aa: ASSPYPMDTQY

j_call: TRBJ1-5
v_call: TRBV20-1
cdr3_aa: SARTERGRVGGFRQPQH

j_call: TRBJ2-1
v_call: TRBV6-1
cdr3_aa: ASSEAIPGGYNEQF

j_call: TRBJ2-1
v_call: TRBV7-3
cdr3_aa: ASSPRGTSGGNEQF

j_call: TRBJ1-1
v_call: TRBV6-1
cdr3_aa: ASSWRQANSEAF

j_call: TRBJ1-1
v_call: TRBV18
cdr3_aa: ASSPDLNTEAF

j_call: TRBJ2-7
v_call: TRBV6-6
cdr3_aa: ASSPFGQPFSYEQY

j_call: .
v_call: TRBV7-8
cdr3_aa: ASSTRAGFSYNEQF

j_call: TRBJ2-1
v_call: TRBV7-2
cdr3_aa: ASSSDREDYNEQF

j_call: TRBJ2-7
v_call: TRBV20-1
cdr3_aa: SARKAGSSYEQY

j_call: TRBJ2-7
v_call: TRBV6-2/TRBV6-3
cdr3_aa: ASSYSSLAYEQY

j_call: TRBJ1-2
v_call: TRBV6-2/TRBV6-3
cdr3_aa: ASSFPVGYT

j_call: TRBJ2-1
v_call: TRBV12-2
cdr3_aa: ASRLERRAKNEQF

j_call: TRBJ1-1
v_call: TRBV7-2
cdr3_aa: ASSLFVGSLNTEAF

j_call: TRBJ2-3
v_call: TRBV29-1
cdr3_aa: SVEGGEALTDTQY

j_call: TRBJ2-2
v_call: TRBV14
cdr3_aa: ASSQRTGNTGELF

j_call: TRBJ1-4
v_call: TRBV7-9
cdr3_aa: ASSLGLREKLF

j_call: TRBJ1-1
v_call: TRBV6-5
cdr3_aa: ASSTHRQGSTEAF

j_call: TRBJ2-2
v_call: TRBV7-9
cdr3_aa: ASSHRILEHSSTGELF

j_call: TRBJ2-7
v_call: TRBV2
cdr3_aa: ASRRTGDNYEQY

j_call: TRBJ2-2
v_call: TRBV4-3
cdr3_aa: ASSQAPMSGGELF

j_call: TRBJ1-5
v_call: TRBV6-6
cdr3_aa: ASSSAENRPQH

j_call: TRBJ2-2
v_call: TRBV29-1
cdr3_aa: SVVGRPPPNTGELF

j_call: .
v_call: TRBV9
cdr3_aa: ASSVAGEQF

j_call: TRBJ1-4
v_call: TRBV28
cdr3_aa: ASRTPLEEKLF